This passage covers 29 T cell receptor beta chains from one sample sequenced in a study of blood T cell repertoires in COVID-19. Sequenced by immunoSEQ multiplex PCR; TCRdb stores in-frame clones only, minus some. The sample lists more than 85,000 clones, about 85% occurring once. The sample consisted of peripheral blood. These TCRs come from a human donor in a cohort sampled during active COVID-19.

This CDR3 is CASSEGQGTPTDTQYF. The CDR3 bases are TGTGCCAGCAGTGAAGGACAGGGAACTCCCACAGATACGCAGTATTTT. The rearrangement joins TRBV25-1 to TRBJ2-3; 8 bases line up with TRBD1. This CDR3 has 16 residues. V dropped 2 bases and J dropped 2; count of bases not matched to a gene: 6. CDR1 and CDR2 from the germline V gene are MGHDK and SYGVNS.

The chain carries TRBV15 and TRBJ1-5; D unresolved. V was shortened by 5 bases and J by 3 bases, with 26 bases between the two germline ends. The germline gives CDR1 LNHNV, CDR2 YYDKDF (reference sequence). The CDR3 consists of 19 residues. As DNA, the CDR3 is TGTGCCACCAGCCCGAAGGATACTCAGGTCTCGCTACCCAATCAGCCCCAGCATTTT. This sequence encodes CATSPKDTQVSLPNQPQHF.

This chain uses TRBV2 with TRBJ1-5; D remains ambiguous. The germline gives CDR1 SNHLY, CDR2 FYNNEI. This CDR3 has 11 amino acids. V was shortened by 5 bases and J by 9 bases, with 8 bases between the two germline ends. The CDR3 region is CASSLAGPQHF. CDR3 nucleotide sequence: TGTGCCAGCAGTCTAGCCGGGCCCCAGCATTTT.

This clone has only a few counts. V is TRBV6-2 or TRBV6-3 and J is TRBJ2-7, with D perhaps TRBD2 (6 bases). The V end lost 6 bases, the J end lost 12 bases, and 27 bases lay between the germline ends. Per germline, CDR1 MNHEY and CDR2 SVGEGT. CDR3 size: 15 residues. The CDR3 DNA follows: TGTGCCAGCAGCCTCCAGGGACTCGACCATGCTGAACGGTACTTC. Translation gives CASSLQGLDHAERYF.

This chain joins TRBV12-3 or TRBV12-4 and TRBJ2-7, with unresolved D. Trimming left V 6 bases short and J 4 bases short, with 7 bases between. The CDR3 has 11 residues. CDR3 nucleotide sequence: TGTGCCAGCAGGCTAACTTACGAGCAGTACTTC. Residues: CASRLTYEQYF.

The chain links TRBV6-5 to TRBJ2-5, with TRBD1 as a possible D gene (6 bases). The CDR3 extends over 14 amino acids. Germline V CDR1 and CDR2: MNHEY, SVGAGI. V lost 8 bases and J lost 2, with 15 bases in between. For the CDR3, the DNA is TGTGCCAGCGCAATAATACAGGGTCAAGAGACCCAGTACTTC. This gives the protein CASAIIQGQETQYF.

The J gene is TRBJ1-4, the V gene TRBV5-1, with 8 bases aligning to TRBD1. The germline gives CDR1 SGHRS, CDR2 YFSETQ. The CDR3 runs to 17 residues. V lost 2 bases and J lost 1; bases outside the gene matches: 7. The CDR3 DNA sequence: TGCGCCAGCAGCTTCCCCAGGGGGCGCGGAACTAATGAAAAACTGTTTTTT. This sequence encodes CASSFPRGRGTNEKLFF. The full variable domain, rest sourced from reference TRBV5-1 and TRBJ1-4, is KAGVTQTPRYLIKTRGQQVTLSCSPISGHRSVSWYQQTPGQGLQFLFEYFSETQRNKGNFPGRFSGRQFSNSRSEMNVSTLELGDSALYLCASSFPRGRGTNEKLFFGSGTQLSVL.

The chain carries TRBV7-3 and TRBJ2-2, with 13 positions matching TRBD2. Germline values: CDR1 SGHTA, CDR2 FQGTGA. The CDR3 runs 15 residues. The junction had 2 bases not matched to a gene; V was cut back by 3 bases and J by 7 bases. As DNA, the CDR3 is TGTGCCAGCAGCTTGGGACTAGCGGGAAGCGGGGAGCTGTTTTTT. It codes for CASSLGLAGSGELFF.

The J gene is TRBJ2-2, the V gene TRBV28; TRBD2 matches 7 bases. The CDR3 is made up of 13 amino acids. From germline, CDR1 is MDHEN and CDR2 SYDVKM. The V and J ends lost 11 bases and 6 bases, in that order; junction bases with no gene match: 9. CDR3 DNA sequence: TGTGCCGGAGCGGGGTCAGGTTCCGGGGAGCTGTTTTTT. Translation: CAGAGSGSGELFF.

The V gene is TRBV4-3, the J gene TRBJ2-7, with D maybe TRBD1 (6 bases). Germline V gene lookup returns CDR1 LGHNA and CDR2 YSLEER. Trimming stripped 1 base from V and 3 bases from J, with 16 bases between. The CDR3 runs 16 residues. CDR3 nucleotide sequence: TGCGCCAGCAGCCAAGGGCCTACGGGACAACACTACGAGCAGTACTTC. Its translation: CASSQGPTGQHYEQYF.

The rearrangement joins TRBV7-6 to TRBJ2-7, with 9 bases matching TRBD1. In germline, CDR1 is SGHVS, CDR2 FNYEAQ. Losses at the gene ends were 4 bases for V and 7 bases for J; bases not matched to a gene: 8. This CDR3 has 14 amino acids. The CDR3 protein is CASSYGTGSKEQYF. The DNA for the CDR3 is TGTGCCAGCAGCTACGGGACAGGGTCGAAGGAGCAGTACTTC.

V usage is TRBV5-1 and J usage is TRBJ2-2; 9 bases match TRBD1. The germline CDR1 and CDR2 sequences are SGHRS and YFSETQ. The ends lost 4 bases at V and 8 bases at J; junction bases unmatched: 12. CDR3 length equals 16 residues. The CDR3 region has the DNA TGCGCCAGCAGCCCGCGGGACAGGGTATTAACAGGGGAGCTGTTTTTT. Protein product: CASSPRDRVLTGELFF. Full variable domain (outside the CDR3, taken from reference TRBV5-1 and TRBJ2-2): KAGVTQTPRYLIKTRGQQVTLSCSPISGHRSVSWYQQTPGQGLQFLFEYFSETQRNKGNFPGRFSGRQFSNSRSEMNVSTLELGDSALYLCASSPRDRVLTGELFFGEGSRLTVL.

The V gene is TRBV9, the J gene TRBJ2-3; TRBD2 matches at 9 bases. V lost 0 bases, J lost 1 base, and 3 bases stayed unmatched. This CDR3 region has 16 residues. The germline CDR1 and CDR2 sequences are SGDLS and YYNGEE. In nucleotides, the CDR3 is TGTGCCAGCAGCGTAGATCTAGCGGGACGCACAGATACGCAGTATTTT. Residues: CASSVDLAGRTDTQYF. Based on the CDR3 plus reference TRBV9 and TRBJ2-3, the full variable domain is DSGVTQTPKHLITATGQRVTLRCSPRSGDLSVYWYQQSLDQGLQFLIQYYNGEERAKGNILERFSAQQFPDLHSELNLSSLELGDSALYFCASSVDLAGRTDTQYFGPGTRLTVL.

This chain joins TRBV19 and TRBJ1-1; TRBD1 aligns across 10 bases. J lost 5 bases, V lost 7 bases, and 4 bases had no gene match. CDR1 LNHDA and CDR2 SQIVND come from the germline V gene (reference sequence). This CDR3 has 13 residues. The CDR3 protein is CASTDRGRTEAFF. The CDR3 DNA follows: TGTGCCAGTACCGACAGGGGGCGGACTGAAGCTTTCTTT.

Only a few counts were recorded for this clone. The CDR3 DNA follows: TGTGCCTGGATTAGTCATCCTCGAATCACCGGGGAGCTGTTTTTT. This encodes CAWISHPRITGELFF. This chain uses TRBV30 with TRBJ2-2; D gene unclear. The germline V gene has CDR1 GTSNPN and CDR2 SVGIG (reference sequence). The CDR3 has 15 residues. V was cut by 4 bases and J by 4 bases, with 16 bases left in between.

V usage is TRBV19 and J usage is TRBJ1-2, with D possibly being TRBD1 (6 bases). The germline gives CDR1 LNHDA, CDR2 SQIVND (reference sequence). The CDR3 is 14 residues long. V lost 6 bases and J 4 bases, leaving 15 bases between the germline ends. The CDR3 is CASSPRDTSYGYTF. In nucleotides, the CDR3 is TGTGCCAGTAGCCCTCGGGACACCTCCTATGGCTACACCTTC.

The chain carries TRBV5-1 and TRBJ2-5; D not resolved. Germline V gene data show CDR1 as SGHRS and CDR2 as YFSETQ. Trimming pared 0 bases from V and 3 bases from J, leaving 6 bases between. The CDR3 runs 13 residues. The CDR3 region is CASSLGGEETQYF. CDR3 bases: TGCGCCAGCAGCTTGGGTGGAGAAGAGACCCAGTACTTC.

The gene calls are TRBV27 and TRBJ1-6, with D possibly being TRBD1 (6 bases). Germline CDR1 MNHEY, CDR2 SMNVEV (reference sequence). The CDR3 is 16 residues long. Trimming left V 5 bases short and J 7 bases short, with 18 bases between. In nucleotides, the CDR3 is TGTGCCAGCAGTCCCACCTCACAGGGAAGGAATTCACCCCTCCACTTT. This sequence encodes CASSPTSQGRNSPLHF.

In this sample, this clone turned up a few times. The chain employs TRBV27 and TRBJ2-7, with a tentative D call TRBD2 (7 bases). Trimming took 0 bases from V and 0 from J, leaving 9 bases between them. CDR3 size: 15 residues. CDR1 and CDR2 from the germline V gene are MNHEY and SMNVEV (reference sequence). The CDR3 DNA follows: TGTGCCAGCAGTTTATCCGGGGGGCCCTCCTACGAGCAGTACTTC. Protein sequence: CASSLSGGPSYEQYF.

This clone was observed once. The genes are TRBV5-4 and TRBJ1-1; unclear D gene. The germline V gene encodes CDR1 SGHNT and CDR2 YYREEE (reference sequence). V lost 1 base, J lost 8 bases, and 9 bases lay in between. This CDR3 contains 12 residues. CDR3 sequence reads: CASSLQGREAFF. As DNA, the CDR3 is TGTGCCAGCAGCTTGCAAGGGAGAGAAGCTTTCTTT. The whole variable domain, filled in from reference TRBV5-4 and TRBJ1-1, reads ETGVTQSPTHLIKTRGQQVTLRCSSQSGHNTVSWYQQALGQGPQFIFQYYREEENGRGNFPPRFSGLQFPNYSSELNVNALELDDSALYLCASSLQGREAFFGQGTRLTVV.

CDR3 coding DNA: TGTGCCAGCAGCCAGGGGGCGCGCACTGAAGCTTTCTTT. Its translation: CASSQGARTEAFF. The chain recombines TRBV7-3 with TRBJ1-1; 8 nucleotides match TRBD1. CDR1 and CDR2 (germline): SGHTA, FQGTGA. The trim removed 5 bases at V and 4 bases at J, leaving 3 bases unmatched. CDR3 size: 13 residues.

V and J are TRBV4-3 and TRBJ2-1; D may be TRBD2 (6 bases). Germline-derived CDR1 and CDR2 are LGHNA and YSLEER. CDR3 length equals 19 residues. Trimming shortened V by 1 base and J by 4 bases, and 23 bases separated the two germline ends. CDR3 region: CASSQAPVRRGHTYNEQFF. DNA of the CDR3: TGCGCCAGCAGCCAAGCCCCGGTTAGGAGGGGTCATACATACAATGAGCAGTTCTTC.

Notes on this clone: The junction and the germline gene differ at one end; a read error may be behind it. This sequence joins TRBV18 and TRBJ2-2; D might be TRBD2 (5 bases). Germline CDR1 reads KGHSH; CDR2 reads LQKENI. This CDR3 is 20 amino acids long. In DNA, the CDR3 is TGTGCCAGCTCACACCAAGCATTCCTCAGCGGTGTCCGCAAACACCGGGGAGCTGTTTTT. Encoded protein: CASSHQAFLSGVRKHRGAVF. The full variable domain, rest sourced from reference TRBV18 and TRBJ2-2, is NAGVMQNPRHLVRRRGQEARLRCSPMKGHSHVYWYRQLPEEGLKFMVYLQKENIIDESGMPKERFSAEFPKEGPSILRIQQVVRGDSAAYFCASSHQAFLSGVRKHRGAVFGEGSRLTVL.

The chain recombines TRBV7-3 with TRBJ2-1; 12 bases line up with TRBD2. J was trimmed by 7 bases and V by 6 bases; bases with no gene match: 7. This CDR3 contains 15 residues. Germline CDR1 reads SGHTA; CDR2 reads FQGTGA. CDR3 sequence reads: CASSPSGGALNEQFF. Written as DNA, the CDR3 is TGTGCCAGCAGTCCTAGCGGGGGGGCCTTGAATGAGCAGTTCTTC.

The genes are TRBV4-1 and TRBJ2-5; 8 bases match TRBD2. V gave up 3 bases and J gave up 7 bases; unmatched junction bases: 10. The CDR3 loop spans 15 amino acids. Germline values: CDR1 MGHRA, CDR2 YSYEKL. The CDR3 spells CASSQSSGAWWTQYF. The DNA for the CDR3 is TGCGCCAGCAGCCAGAGTAGCGGGGCCTGGTGGACCCAGTACTTC.

This chain links TRBV7-7 with TRBJ2-2, with 8 bases identical to TRBD1. The CDR3 length is 15 residues. After removal of 5 bases from V and 0 bases from J, the junction contained 2 bases not matched to a gene. Germline lookup yields CDR1 SSHAT and CDR2 FNYEAQ (reference sequence). This CDR3 reads CASSTDRANTGELFF. The CDR3 bases are TGTGCCAGCAGCACGGACAGGGCGAACACCGGGGAGCTGTTTTTT. The full variable domain, in which reference TRBV7-7 and TRBJ2-2 provide the parts outside the CDR3, is GAGVSQSPRYKVTKRGQDVTLRCDPISSHATLYWYQQALGQGPEFLTYFNYEAQPDKSGLPSDRFSAERPEGSISTLTIQRTEQRDSAMYRCASSTDRANTGELFFGEGSRLTVL.

The chain joins TRBV5-1 to TRBJ1-2, with TRBD1 matching 7 bases. CDR1 and CDR2 from the germline V gene are SGHRS and YFSETQ. This CDR3 spans 20 amino acids. Trimming at V came to 3 bases and at J to 2 bases, leaving 22 bases not matched to a gene. The CDR3 protein is CASSSFSGTANKLQNYGYTF. CDR3 coding DNA: TGCGCCAGCAGCTCCTTTAGCGGGACAGCAAACAAACTACAAAACTATGGCTACACCTTC.

The chain combines TRBV5-1 with TRBJ2-5, with TRBD2 matching 13 bases. The V segment lost 3 bases and the J segment 5 bases; nucleotides outside the gene matches: 10. CDR1 and CDR2 from the germline V gene are SGHRS and YFSETQ. This CDR3 contains 17 residues. CDR3 sequence reads: CASSSTSGRARGETQYF. The CDR3 region has the DNA TGCGCCAGCAGCTCAACTAGCGGGAGGGCGAGAGGGGAGACCCAGTACTTC.

The J gene is TRBJ1-2, the V gene TRBV28, with D tentatively TRBD1 (6 bases). CDR3 length: 13 amino acids. The V gene lost 4 bases and the J gene lost 4 bases, with 10 bases spanning the gap. Germline lookup yields CDR1 MDHEN and CDR2 SYDVKM. CDR3 nucleotide sequence: TGTGCCAGCAGTTCCGGACAGCCCTATGGCTACACCTTC. The encoded protein is CASSSGQPYGYTF.